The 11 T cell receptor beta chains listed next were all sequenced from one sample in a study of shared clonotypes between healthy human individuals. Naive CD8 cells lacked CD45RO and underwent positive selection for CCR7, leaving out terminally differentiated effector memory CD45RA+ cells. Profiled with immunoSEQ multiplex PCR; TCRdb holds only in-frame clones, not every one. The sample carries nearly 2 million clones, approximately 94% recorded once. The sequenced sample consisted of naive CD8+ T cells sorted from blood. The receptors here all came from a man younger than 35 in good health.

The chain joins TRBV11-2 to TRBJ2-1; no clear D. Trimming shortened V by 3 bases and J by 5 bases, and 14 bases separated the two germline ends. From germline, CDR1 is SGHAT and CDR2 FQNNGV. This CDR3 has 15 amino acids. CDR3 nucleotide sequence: TGTGCCAGCAGCTTTCGACCCACATCCCACAATGAGCAGTTCTTC. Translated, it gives CASSFRPTSHNEQFF. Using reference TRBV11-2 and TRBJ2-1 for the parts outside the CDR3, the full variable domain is EAGVAQSPRYKIIEKRQSVAFWCNPISGHATLYWYQQILGQGPKLLIQFQNNGVVDDSQLPKDRFSAERLKGVDSTLKIQPAKLEDSAVYLCASSFRPTSHNEQFFGPGTRLTVL.

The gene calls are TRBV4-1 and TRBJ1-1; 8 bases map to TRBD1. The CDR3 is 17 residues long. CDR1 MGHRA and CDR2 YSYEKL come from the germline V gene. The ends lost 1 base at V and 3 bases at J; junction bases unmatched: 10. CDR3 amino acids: CASSQVPGQGGYTEAFF. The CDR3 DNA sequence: TGCGCCAGCAGCCAAGTTCCCGGACAGGGAGGTTACACTGAAGCTTTCTTT.

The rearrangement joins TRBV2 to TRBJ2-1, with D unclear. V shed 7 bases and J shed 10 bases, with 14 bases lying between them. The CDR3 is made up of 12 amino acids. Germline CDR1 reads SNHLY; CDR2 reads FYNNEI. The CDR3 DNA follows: TGTGCCAGCACCCCAGGAGTGCAGGAGCAGTTCTTC. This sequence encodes CASTPGVQEQFF.

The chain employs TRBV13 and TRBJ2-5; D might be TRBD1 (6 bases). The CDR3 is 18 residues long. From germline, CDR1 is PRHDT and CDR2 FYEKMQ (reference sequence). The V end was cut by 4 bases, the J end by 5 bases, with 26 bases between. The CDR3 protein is CASSSGEQYYRDGETQYF. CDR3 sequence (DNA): TGTGCCAGCAGCTCCGGAGAACAATATTACAGGGATGGTGAGACCCAGTACTTC.

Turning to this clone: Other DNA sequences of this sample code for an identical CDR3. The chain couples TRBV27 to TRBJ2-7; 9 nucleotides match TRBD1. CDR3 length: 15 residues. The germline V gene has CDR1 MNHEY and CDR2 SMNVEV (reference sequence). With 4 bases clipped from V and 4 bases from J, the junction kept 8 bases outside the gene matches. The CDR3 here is CASSSLGTGQYEQYF. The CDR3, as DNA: TGTGCCAGCAGTTCCCTCGGGACAGGGCAATACGAGCAGTACTTC.

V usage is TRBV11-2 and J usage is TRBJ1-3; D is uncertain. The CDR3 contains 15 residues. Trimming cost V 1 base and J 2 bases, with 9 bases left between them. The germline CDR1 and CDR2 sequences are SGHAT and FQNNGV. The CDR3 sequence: CASSLGPGTGNTIYF. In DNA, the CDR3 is TGTGCCAGCAGCTTAGGTCCAGGCACTGGAAACACCATATATTTT.

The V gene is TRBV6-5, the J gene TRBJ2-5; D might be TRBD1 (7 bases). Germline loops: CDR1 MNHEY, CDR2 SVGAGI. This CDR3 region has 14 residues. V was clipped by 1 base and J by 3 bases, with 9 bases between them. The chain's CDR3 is CASSYFRGEETQYF. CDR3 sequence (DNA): TGTGCCAGCAGTTACTTCAGGGGGGAAGAGACCCAGTACTTC.

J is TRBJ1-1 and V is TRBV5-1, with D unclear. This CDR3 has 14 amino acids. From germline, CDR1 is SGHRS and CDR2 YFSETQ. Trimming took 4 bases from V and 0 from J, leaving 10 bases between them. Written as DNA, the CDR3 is TGCGCCAGCAGCAAATTGGTCATGAACACTGAAGCTTTCTTT. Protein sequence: CASSKLVMNTEAFF.

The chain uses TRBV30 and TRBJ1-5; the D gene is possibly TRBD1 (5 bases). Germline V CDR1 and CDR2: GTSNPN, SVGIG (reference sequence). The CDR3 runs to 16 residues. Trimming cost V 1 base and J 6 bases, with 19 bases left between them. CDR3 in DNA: TGTGCCTGGAGTGGACTCGACAGTGTGGACCTTCAGCCCCAGCATTTT. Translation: CAWSGLDSVDLQPQHF.

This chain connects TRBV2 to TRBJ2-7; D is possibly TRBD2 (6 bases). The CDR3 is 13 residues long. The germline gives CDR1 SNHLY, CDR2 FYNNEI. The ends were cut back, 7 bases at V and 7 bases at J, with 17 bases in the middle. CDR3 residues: CASTGEVRREQYF. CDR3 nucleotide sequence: TGTGCCAGCACGGGGGAGGTTAGGAGGGAGCAGTACTTC.

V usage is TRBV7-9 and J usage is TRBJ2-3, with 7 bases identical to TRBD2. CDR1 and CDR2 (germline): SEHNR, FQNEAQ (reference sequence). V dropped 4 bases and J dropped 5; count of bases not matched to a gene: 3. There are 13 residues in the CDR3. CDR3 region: CASSWTGGDTQYF. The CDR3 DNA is TGTGCCAGCAGCTGGACGGGGGGAGATACGCAGTATTTT.